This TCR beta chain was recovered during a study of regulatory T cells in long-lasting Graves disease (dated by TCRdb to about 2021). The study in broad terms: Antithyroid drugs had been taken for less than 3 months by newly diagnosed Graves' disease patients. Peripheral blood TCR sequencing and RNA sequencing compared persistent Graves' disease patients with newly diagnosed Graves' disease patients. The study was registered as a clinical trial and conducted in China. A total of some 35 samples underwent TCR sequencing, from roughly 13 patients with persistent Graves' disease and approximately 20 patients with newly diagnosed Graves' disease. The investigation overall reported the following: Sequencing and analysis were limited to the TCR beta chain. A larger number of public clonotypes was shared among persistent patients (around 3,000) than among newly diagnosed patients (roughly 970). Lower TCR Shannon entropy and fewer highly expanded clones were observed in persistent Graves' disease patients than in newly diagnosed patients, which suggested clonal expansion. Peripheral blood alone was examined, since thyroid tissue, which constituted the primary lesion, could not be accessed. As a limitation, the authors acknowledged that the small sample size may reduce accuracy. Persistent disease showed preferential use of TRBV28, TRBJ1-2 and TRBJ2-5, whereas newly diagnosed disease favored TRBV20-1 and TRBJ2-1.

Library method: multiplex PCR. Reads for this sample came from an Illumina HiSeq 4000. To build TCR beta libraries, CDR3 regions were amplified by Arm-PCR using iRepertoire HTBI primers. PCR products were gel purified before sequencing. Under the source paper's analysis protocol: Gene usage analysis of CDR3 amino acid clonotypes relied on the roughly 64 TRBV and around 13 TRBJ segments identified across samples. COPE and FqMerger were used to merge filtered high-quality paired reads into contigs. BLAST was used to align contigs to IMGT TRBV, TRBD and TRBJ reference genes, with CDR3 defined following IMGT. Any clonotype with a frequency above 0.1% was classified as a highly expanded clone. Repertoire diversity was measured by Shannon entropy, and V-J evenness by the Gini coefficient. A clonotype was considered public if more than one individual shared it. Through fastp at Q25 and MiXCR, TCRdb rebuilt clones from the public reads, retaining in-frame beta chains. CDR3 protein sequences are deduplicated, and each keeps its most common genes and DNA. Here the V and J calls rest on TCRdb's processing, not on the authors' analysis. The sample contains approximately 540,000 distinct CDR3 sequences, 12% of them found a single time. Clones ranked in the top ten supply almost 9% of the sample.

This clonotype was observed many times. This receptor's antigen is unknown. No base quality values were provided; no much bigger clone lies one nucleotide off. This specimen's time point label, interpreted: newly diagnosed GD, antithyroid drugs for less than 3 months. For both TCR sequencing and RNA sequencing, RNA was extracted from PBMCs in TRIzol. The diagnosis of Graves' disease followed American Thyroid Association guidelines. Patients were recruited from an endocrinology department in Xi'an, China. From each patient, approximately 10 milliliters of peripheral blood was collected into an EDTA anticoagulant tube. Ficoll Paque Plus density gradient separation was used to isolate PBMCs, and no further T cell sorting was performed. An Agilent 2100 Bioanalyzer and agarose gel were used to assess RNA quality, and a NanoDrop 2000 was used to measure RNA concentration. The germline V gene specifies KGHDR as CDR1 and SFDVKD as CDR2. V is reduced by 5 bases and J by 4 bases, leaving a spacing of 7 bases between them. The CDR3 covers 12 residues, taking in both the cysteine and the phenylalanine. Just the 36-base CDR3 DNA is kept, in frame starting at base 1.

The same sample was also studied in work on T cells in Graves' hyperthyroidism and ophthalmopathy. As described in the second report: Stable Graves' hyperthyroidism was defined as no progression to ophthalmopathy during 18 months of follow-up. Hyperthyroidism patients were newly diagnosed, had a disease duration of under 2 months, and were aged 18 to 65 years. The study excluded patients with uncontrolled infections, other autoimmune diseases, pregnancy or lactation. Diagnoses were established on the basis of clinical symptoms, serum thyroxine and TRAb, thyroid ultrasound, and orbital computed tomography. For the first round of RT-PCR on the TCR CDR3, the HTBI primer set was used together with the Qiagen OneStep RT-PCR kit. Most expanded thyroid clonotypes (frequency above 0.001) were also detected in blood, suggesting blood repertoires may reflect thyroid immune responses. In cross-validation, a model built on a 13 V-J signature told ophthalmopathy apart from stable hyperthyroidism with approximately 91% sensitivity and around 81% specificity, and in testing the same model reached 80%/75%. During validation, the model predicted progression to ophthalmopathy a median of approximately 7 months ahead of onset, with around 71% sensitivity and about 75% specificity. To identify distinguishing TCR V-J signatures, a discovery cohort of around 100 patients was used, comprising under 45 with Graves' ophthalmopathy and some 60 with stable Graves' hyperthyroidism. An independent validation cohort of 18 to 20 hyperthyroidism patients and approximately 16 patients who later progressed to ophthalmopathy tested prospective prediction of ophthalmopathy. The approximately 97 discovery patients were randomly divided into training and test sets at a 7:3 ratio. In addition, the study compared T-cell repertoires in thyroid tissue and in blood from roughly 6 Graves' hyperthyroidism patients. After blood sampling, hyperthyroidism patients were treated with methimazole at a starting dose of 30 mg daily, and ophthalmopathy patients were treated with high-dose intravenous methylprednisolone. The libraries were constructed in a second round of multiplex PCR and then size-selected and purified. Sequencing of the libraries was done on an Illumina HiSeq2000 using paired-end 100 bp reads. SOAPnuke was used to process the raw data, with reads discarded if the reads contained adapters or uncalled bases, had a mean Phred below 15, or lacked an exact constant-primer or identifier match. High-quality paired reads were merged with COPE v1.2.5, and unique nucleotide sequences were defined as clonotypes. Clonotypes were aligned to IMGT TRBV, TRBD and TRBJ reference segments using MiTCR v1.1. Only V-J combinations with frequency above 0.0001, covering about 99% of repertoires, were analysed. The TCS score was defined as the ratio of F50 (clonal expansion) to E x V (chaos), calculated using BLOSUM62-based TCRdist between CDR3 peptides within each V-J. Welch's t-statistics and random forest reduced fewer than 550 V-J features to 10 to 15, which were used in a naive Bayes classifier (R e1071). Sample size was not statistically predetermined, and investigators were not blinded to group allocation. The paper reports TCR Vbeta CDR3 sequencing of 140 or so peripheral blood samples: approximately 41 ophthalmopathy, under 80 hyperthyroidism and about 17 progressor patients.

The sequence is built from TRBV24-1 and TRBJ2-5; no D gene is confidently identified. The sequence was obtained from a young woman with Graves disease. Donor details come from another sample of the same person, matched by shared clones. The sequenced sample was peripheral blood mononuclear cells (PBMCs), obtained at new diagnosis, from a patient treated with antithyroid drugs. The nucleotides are TGTGCCACCAGTGGAATGAGAGAGACCCAGTACTTC. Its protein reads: CATSGMRETQYF.